In this sample, the clone carrying this T cell receptor beta chain turned up many times. Its specificity is unknown. The CDR3 totals 14 residues. Germline V gene sequence: CDR1 MNHEY, CDR2 SVGEGT. With V trimmed by 10 bases and J by 5 bases, 12 bases remained unmatched. The naive CD8 libraries originated from between roughly 20,000 and 1,100,000 sorted cells and drew on 10%, 30% or 50% RNA. This record comes from a study of molecular identifiers for immune sequencing clone quantification. The study's findings and limits: Even with roughly 1 million naive cells present, spiked Jurkat TCR RNA from one cell was reportedly detectable. Whereas clones above 20 RNA copies held under 1% of naive-cell molecules, they held over 98% of effector molecules.

It was with previously described methods and listed TCR primers that bulk TCR libraries were made. One entry per CDR3 protein results from TCRdb running MiXCR on the PCR reads. The sample has roughly 320,000 distinct CDR3 sequences, around 21% seen once. This sequence originates from a human donor in good health. Some libraries in this study had Jurkat cell RNA spiked in. The sample consisted of naive CD8+ T cells from blood, with Jurkat cell RNA spiked in. Subset noted: FACS-sorted CD8+CD4-CCR7+CD45RA+ naive T cells. The chain recombines TRBV6-2 or TRBV6-3 with TRBJ2-3, with 7 bases matching TRBD2. This CDR3 reads CATNPRGGRDTQYF. In nucleotides, the CDR3 is TGTGCCACCAACCCCCGGGGAGGGAGAGATACGCAGTATTTT.